These 16 T cell receptor beta chains were sequenced from one sample in a study of blood T cell repertoires in COVID-19. The data were produced by immunoSEQ multiplex PCR, yet TCRdb's version contains in-frame clones alone and is incomplete. Of roughly 130,000 clones listed, more than 75% are singletons. Sequenced: peripheral blood. The receptors derive from a woman aged 70-85 years with COVID-19, enrolled during active disease.

The chain uses TRBV24-1 and TRBJ2-3, with 7 bases matching TRBD2. The length of the CDR3 is 15 residues. The trim removed 3 bases at V and 5 bases at J, leaving 7 bases unmatched. Germline V gene lookup returns CDR1 KGHDR and CDR2 SFDVKD. CDR3 DNA sequence: TGTGCCACCAGTGATGGGGGGGGACTGATAGATACGCAGTATTTT. As protein: CATSDGGGLIDTQYF.

This sequence joins TRBV4-1 and TRBJ2-1; 11 bases map to TRBD2. CDR1 is MGHRA and CDR2 is YSYEKL in the germline V gene. J lost 3 bases, V lost 0 bases, and 13 bases had no gene match. This CDR3 is 20 amino acids long. In DNA, the CDR3 is TGCGCCAGCAGCCAAGATTATCTTTCCCCGGGACTAGCGGACTACAATGAGCAGTTCTTC. Translation gives CASSQDYLSPGLADYNEQFF.

This clone was detected a few times. The chain carries TRBV5-1 and TRBJ1-2, with 10 nucleotides matching TRBD1. The trim removed 1 base at V and 5 bases at J, leaving 14 bases unmatched. CDR1 is SGHRS and CDR2 is YFSETQ in the germline V gene. The CDR3 is made up of 18 amino acids. The CDR3 is CASSLTPGPGQGQYGYTF. In DNA form, the CDR3 reads TGCGCCAGCAGCTTGACCCCTGGACCGGGACAGGGGCAATATGGCTACACCTTC.

The chain has TRBV4-1 and TRBJ1-4; maybe TRBD1 (6 bases). The V gene lost 0 bases and the J gene lost 7 bases, with 18 bases spanning the gap. Germline V gives CDR1 MGHRA, CDR2 YSYEKL. CDR3 size: 17 residues. The CDR3 DNA reads TGCGCCAGCAGCCAAGAGGGTCGGGCAGGGGCGGCTGAAAAACTGTTTTTT. This sequence encodes CASSQEGRAGAAEKLFF.

The chain recombines TRBV30 with TRBJ1-5; 9 positions match TRBD1. This CDR3 comprises 14 residues. The J segment lost 7 bases and the V segment lost 8 bases, leaving 12 bases of the junction unmatched. CDR1 GTSNPN and CDR2 SVGIG come from the germline V gene (reference sequence). The CDR3 bases are TGTGCCGGGTCTCCGGGACAGGGAGGACAGCCCCAGCATTTT. Translated: CAGSPGQGGQPQHF.

The chain has TRBV6-2 or TRBV6-3 and TRBJ1-1, with 8 bases identical to TRBD1. The CDR3 is 17 amino acids. Germline V gene sequence: CDR1 MNHEY, CDR2 SVGEGT. The ends lost 2 bases at V and 0 bases at J; junction bases unmatched: 8. The CDR3 DNA sequence: TGTGCCAGCAGTTACCCTATTGGGACAGGCATGAACACTGAAGCTTTCTTT. Translating gives CASSYPIGTGMNTEAFF.

The chain is built from TRBV19 and TRBJ2-7, with TRBD1 matching over 9 bases. This CDR3 is 15 amino acids long. CDR1 is LNHDA, CDR2 SQIVND, per germline (reference sequence). J gave up 5 bases and V 6 bases, and 11 bases lay outside the gene matches. The CDR3 loop is CASRPRGQGRNEQYF. The DNA of the CDR3 is TGTGCCAGTAGACCCCGAGGACAGGGGAGGAACGAGCAGTACTTC.

J is TRBJ1-1 and V is TRBV6-5; the D is unclear. V was pared by 0 bases and J by 1 base, with 9 bases between. The CDR3 totals 15 residues. Germline CDR1 reads MNHEY; CDR2 reads SVGAGI. The CDR3 reads CASSYSRPGNTEAFF. The CDR3 region has the DNA TGTGCCAGCAGTTACTCGAGACCGGGGAACACTGAAGCTTTCTTT.

The rearrangement joins TRBV5-1 to TRBJ1-2; D may be TRBD1 (5 bases). The CDR3 loop spans 15 amino acids. Trimming took 3 bases from V and 3 from J, leaving 15 bases between them. Germline-derived CDR1 and CDR2 are SGHRS and YFSETQ. The CDR3 region has the DNA TGCGCCAGCAGCTGGGGGGTAGGAGGGGACTATGGCTACACCTTC. It codes for CASSWGVGGDYGYTF.

This clone occurred once. This rearrangement joins TRBV4-1 to TRBJ1-1; 7 bases map to TRBD1. Germline V lookup: CDR1 MGHRA, CDR2 YSYEKL. V dropped 2 bases and J dropped 0; count of bases not matched to a gene: 6. The CDR3 is 16 amino acids. The CDR3 region has the DNA TGCGCCAGCAGCCAAAGGCCCAGGGGGTTGAACACTGAAGCTTTCTTT. Translated: CASSQRPRGLNTEAFF.

The chain carries TRBV27 and TRBJ2-2, with 8 nucleotides matching TRBD2. The CDR3 is 16 residues long. The germline gives CDR1 MNHEY, CDR2 SMNVEV (reference sequence). Trimming cost V 6 bases and J 0 bases; bases outside gene matches: 6. CDR3: CASRHRGGTNTGELFF. The CDR3 DNA reads TGTGCCAGCAGACACCGGGGGGGAACGAACACCGGGGAGCTGTTTTTT.

The chain recombines TRBV5-4 with TRBJ2-7; TRBD2 aligns across 10 bases. This CDR3 comprises 14 residues. V lost 5 bases and J lost 3; bases outside the gene matches: 5. Germline V gives CDR1 SGHNT, CDR2 YYREEE (reference sequence). Here the CDR3 DNA reads TGTGCCAGCAGGGAAGCGGGGGGGGTCTACGAGCAGTACTTC. Amino acid sequence: CASREAGGVYEQYF. The complete variable domain, with remaining parts taken from reference TRBV5-4 and TRBJ2-7, reads ETGVTQSPTHLIKTRGQQVTLRCSSQSGHNTVSWYQQALGQGPQFIFQYYREEENGRGNFPPRFSGLQFPNYSSELNVNALELDDSALYLCASREAGGVYEQYFGPGTRLTVT.

The chain carries TRBV5-1 and TRBJ2-3; D may be TRBD2 (6 bases). The V end lost 2 bases, the J end lost 3 bases, and 25 bases lay between the germline ends. This CDR3 comprises 19 residues. Germline V gives CDR1 SGHRS, CDR2 YFSETQ. DNA for the CDR3: TGCGCCAGCAGCTTAACCAAGACGACTAGTCCTACTGGAACAGATACGCAGTATTTT. This gives the protein CASSLTKTTSPTGTDTQYF.

The J gene is TRBJ2-7, the V gene TRBV3-1 (or the pseudogene TRBV3-2); the match to TRBD1 covers 9 bases. CDR1 and CDR2 from the germline V gene are LGHDT and YNNKEL (reference sequence). This CDR3 is built from 17 residues. V gave up 2 bases and J gave up 2 bases; unmatched junction bases: 10. The CDR3 DNA is TGTGCCAGCAGCCAAAGATACGCGAACAGGGGGCCCTACGAGCAGTACTTC. Protein product: CASSQRYANRGPYEQYF.

This clone was counted a single time. The chain uses TRBV19 and TRBJ1-6, with no clear D. Deletions cut 5 bases from V and 8 bases from J, with 13 bases between. Germline CDR1 reads LNHDA; CDR2 reads SQIVND (reference sequence). The CDR3 totals 14 residues. The CDR3 sequence: CASSLRRHDSPLHF. In DNA form, the CDR3 reads TGTGCCAGTAGTCTTCGTAGACATGATTCACCCCTCCACTTT.

The rearrangement uses TRBV7-9 and TRBJ1-4; TRBD1 agrees at 9 bases. The V and J ends lost 3 bases and 8 bases, in that order; junction bases with no gene match: 7. The CDR3 has 15 amino acids. Germline lookup yields CDR1 SEHNR and CDR2 FQNEAQ (reference sequence). The CDR3 spells CASSFSTGGAEKLFF. For the CDR3, the DNA is TGTGCCAGCAGCTTTTCGACAGGGGGAGCGGAAAAACTGTTTTTT.